This T cell receptor (beta chain) was captured by sequencing in a study of human T cells and chemical hapten exposure. The overall study: 2% DPC was applied to about 2 cm by about 2 cm of upper inner arm skin for sensitization. Alopecia areata, totalis or universalis affected patients, mainly female. Findings and limits, study-wide: Controls had significantly fewer large CDR3 similarity clusters than were formed by expanded TCRs.

Germline lookup yields CDR1 SGHRS and CDR2 YFSETQ. This CDR3 is 13 amino acids long. Trimming removed 4 bases from V and 7 bases from J; junction bases left unmatched: 6. Time point meaning: pre-sensitization, week 0. Treatment reported: therapeutic diphenylcyclopropenone sensitization with weekly scalp DPC. Only after blood had been drawn was each patch test applied. About this clonotype itself: Antigen specificity is unknown.

TCRdb passed the RACE reads through MiXCR, listing each CDR3 protein once. The sample records roughly 380,000 distinct CDR3 sequences, roughly 5.3% being singletons. This TCR was recovered from a woman aged 45-59 years with alopecia areata. Some clones in this sample may be carry-over from other donors' samples. The gene calls are TRBV5-1 and TRBJ1-1; 8 bases agree with TRBD1. The source material was whole blood, sampled in connection with sensitization to the hapten diphenylcyclopropenone (DPC). CDR3 residues: CASSPGQGFEAFF. As DNA, the CDR3 is TGCGCCAGCAGCCCCGGACAGGGTTTTGAAGCTTTCTTT.